This T cell receptor beta chain comes out of a study of T cell responses to AZD1222 COVID-19 vaccine. TCRdb's copy holds only in-frame clones and misses some; the assay was immunoSEQ multiplex PCR. The table shows roughly 100,000 clones, with 92% occurring only once. Germline CDR1 reads SGHTA; CDR2 reads FQGNSA. The V gene lost 4 bases and the J gene lost 5 bases, with 18 bases spanning the gap. The CDR3 is 15 residues long. The chain joins TRBV7-2 to TRBJ2-7, with a possible D match to TRBD1 (5 bases). This TCR was recovered from an adult in good health. Source: peripheral blood, taken on day 0 of AZD1222 vaccination. The DNA of the CDR3 is TGTGCCAGCAGCTCTCCTCAGGGCCTTACCAACGAGCAGTACTTC. Protein product: CASSSPQGLTNEQYF.